The clone carrying this T cell receptor beta chain was detected ten times or more. Its cognate antigen is unknown. Graves' hyperthyroidism showing no ophthalmopathy progression within 18 months was considered stable. PBMCs were obtained from roughly 10 ml fresh peripheral blood. The source material, RNA transcripts, was used to amplify TCR beta CDR3 regions. HTBI primers were used for first-round RT-PCR of the TCR CDR3. TCRdb passed the multiplex PCR reads through MiXCR, listing each CDR3 protein once. The sample gives approximately 640,000 distinct CDR3 sequences, 17% of which show up once; less than 20% is in the top ten. This specimen comes from a study of T cells in Graves' hyperthyroidism and ophthalmopathy. Study-wide findings and caveats: Before onset, ophthalmopathy was predicted by the model a median around 6 months earlier.

CDR3 length: 13 residues. Germline V gives CDR1 SGHAT, CDR2 FQNNGV. Trimming pared 2 bases from V and 7 bases from J, leaving 12 bases between. This rearrangement joins TRBV11-2 to TRBJ2-7, with D maybe TRBD1 (5 bases). Sequences were obtained from blood. The sequence was obtained from a man aged 45-60 years with Graves' hyperthyroidism. CDR3 residues: CASSLRGRGEQYF. The CDR3 nucleotides are TGTGCCAGCAGCTTAAGGGGAAGGGGAGAGCAGTACTTC. The whole variable domain, remainder taken from reference TRBV11-2 and TRBJ2-7, is EAGVAQSPRYKIIEKRQSVAFWCNPISGHATLYWYQQILGQGPKLLIQFQNNGVVDDSQLPKDRFSAERLKGVDSTLKIQPAKLEDSAVYLCASSLRGRGEQYFGPGTRLTVT.